This entry lists 7 T cell receptor beta chains sequenced from one sample in a study of blood T cell repertoires in COVID-19. The repertoire was sequenced with immunoSEQ multiplex PCR; TCRdb's copy has only in-frame clones and lacks some. Of more than 85,000 clones in the sample, around 81% were seen once. Sequencing was done on a sample of peripheral blood. These receptors originate from a woman between 65 and 79 years old with acute or convalescent COVID-19.

On this clone itself: In the same sample, other DNA sequences code for this CDR3. The chain links TRBV7-9 to TRBJ1-1; no reliable D call. Germline CDR1 reads SEHNR; CDR2 reads FQNEAQ (reference sequence). V lost 1 base and J lost 0, with 6 bases in between. The CDR3 length is 14 residues. For the CDR3, the DNA is TGTGCCAGCAGCTTAGGGCAGATGAACACTGAAGCTTTCTTT. As protein: CASSLGQMNTEAFF.

The gene calls are TRBV6-2 or TRBV6-3 and TRBJ2-6; D unresolved. This CDR3 has 15 amino acids. V was shortened by 2 bases and J by 2 bases, with 7 bases between the two germline ends. Per the germline V gene, CDR1 is MNHEY and CDR2 is SVGEGT. In DNA, the CDR3 is TGTGCCAGCAGTTACGGCCCTCCTGGGGCCAACGTCCTGACTTTC. This sequence encodes CASSYGPPGANVLTF.

This rearrangement joins TRBV7-2 to TRBJ1-5; possible D gene TRBD1, 6 bases. The ends were cut back, 8 bases at V and 1 base at J, with 18 bases in the middle. The CDR3 loop spans 16 amino acids. Germline V CDR1 and CDR2: SGHTA, FQGNSA. Here the CDR3 reads CASSAWGGLSNQPQHF. CDR3 nucleotides: TGTGCCAGCTCGGCTTGGGGGGGCCTAAGCAATCAGCCCCAGCATTTT.

The chain links TRBV10-2 to TRBJ2-3, with 9 nucleotides matching TRBD2. The CDR3 sequence is 14 residues long. V lost 5 bases to trimming and J lost 2 bases; unmatched junction nucleotides: 2. Looked up from germline, CDR1 is WSHSY and CDR2 is SAAADI. The CDR3 protein is CASSRTSVTDTQYF. As DNA, the CDR3 is TGCGCCAGCAGTAGGACTAGCGTCACAGATACGCAGTATTTT.

For the CDR3, the DNA is TGTGCCAGCAGCTTACCGTCGGGGGAGTCGTTCGTGACCCAGTACTTC. Amino acid sequence: CASSLPSGESFVTQYF. This chain uses TRBV7-2 with TRBJ2-5; possible D gene TRBD2, 6 bases. This CDR3 region has 16 residues. Trimming cost V 2 bases and J 7 bases, with 20 bases left between them. The germline CDR1 and CDR2 sequences are SGHTA and FQGNSA.

The rearrangement uses TRBV7-9 and TRBJ2-1; TRBD1 matches 9 bases. The V segment lost 0 bases and the J segment 8 bases; nucleotides outside the gene matches: 8. Germline CDR1 SEHNR, CDR2 FQNEAQ (reference sequence). CDR3 size: 16 residues. This CDR3 is CASSLARGTGSDEQFF. The DNA of the CDR3 is TGTGCCAGCAGCTTAGCGCGTGGGACAGGGAGCGATGAGCAGTTCTTC.

This chain joins TRBV6-5 and TRBJ2-7, with a weak D call TRBD2 (6 bases). V was pared by 6 bases and J by 11 bases, with 14 bases between. CDR1 MNHEY and CDR2 SVGAGI come from the germline V gene. CDR3 length: 11 amino acids. The CDR3 here is CASRTRGLEYF. The CDR3 DNA reads as TGTGCCAGCAGGACGAGGGGACTTGAGTACTTC.